One sample yielded the 18 T cell receptor beta chains listed below, sequenced in a study of T cells in narcolepsy. TCRdb keeps only in-frame clones here, not all; method: immunoSEQ multiplex PCR. This repertoire shows tens of thousands of clones, approximately 86% found once; its top ten account for roughly 0.89%. The specimen was CD45RA- memory CD4+ T cells from PBMCs. All receptors derive from a human donor with narcolepsy.

This CDR3 is CASTREERYQDEQFF. CDR3 DNA sequence: TGTGCCAGCACCCGTGAGGAGCGATATCAGGATGAGCAGTTCTTC. V and J are TRBV6-6 and TRBJ2-1, with D hard to call. The germline V gene has CDR1 MNHNY and CDR2 SVGAGI (reference sequence). Trimming stripped 7 bases from V and 8 bases from J, with 21 bases between. This CDR3 spans 15 amino acids.

CDR3: CASSDLGGFNTIYF. DNA of the CDR3: TGTGCCAGCAGTGATTTGGGAGGGTTTAACACCATATATTTT. The V and J genes are TRBV6-1 and TRBJ1-3; D uncertain. V was shortened by 3 bases and J by 7 bases, with 13 bases between the two germline ends. CDR3 length: 14 amino acids. Germline values: CDR1 MNHNS, CDR2 SASEGT.

The V gene is TRBV2, the J gene TRBJ1-1, with 7 bases identical to TRBD1. The J segment lost 4 bases and the V segment lost 8 bases, leaving 7 bases of the junction unmatched. This CDR3 region has 13 residues. Germline V gene lookup returns CDR1 SNHLY and CDR2 FYNNEI. The CDR3 sequence is CASGGGWGTEAFF. Here the CDR3 DNA reads TGTGCCAGCGGAGGGGGCTGGGGCACTGAAGCTTTCTTT.

This chain uses TRBV29-1 with TRBJ1-5; D is unresolved. The CDR3 loop spans 11 amino acids. Germline values: CDR1 SQVTM, CDR2 ANQGSEA. For the CDR3, the DNA is TGCGCGGCCGGAAGCAATCAGCCCCAGCATTTT. Translated, it gives CAAGSNQPQHF.

CDR3: CAISESGTYGYTF. The CDR3, as DNA: TGTGCCATCAGTGAGTCTGGGACCTATGGCTACACCTTC. The chain is built from TRBV10-3 and TRBJ1-2; tentatively, D is TRBD1 (5 bases). CDR3 length equals 13 residues. Germline V lookup: CDR1 ENHRY, CDR2 SYGVKD. With 0 bases removed from V and 4 bases from J, the gap between germline ends came to 6 bases.

V usage is TRBV30 and J usage is TRBJ2-1; weak D call: TRBD2 (6 bases). This CDR3 is 15 amino acids long. The germline V gene encodes CDR1 GTSNPN and CDR2 SVGIG (reference sequence). Deletions cut 3 bases from V and 7 bases from J, with 19 bases between. Here the CDR3 reads CAWRPVSGPRNEQFF. The CDR3, as DNA: TGTGCCTGGAGGCCTGTTAGCGGCCCTAGGAATGAGCAGTTCTTC.

This chain links TRBV19 with TRBJ1-5; D remains unclear. CDR1 is LNHDA, CDR2 SQIVND, per germline (reference sequence). The CDR3 runs to 13 residues. With 4 bases removed from V and 9 bases from J, the gap between germline ends came to 13 bases. CDR3 bases: TGTGCCAGTAGTACGGTCGTCGTGGGGCCCCAGCATTTT. Its protein is CASSTVVVGPQHF.

This chain links TRBV30 with TRBJ2-3; D remains unclear. Germline V gene sequence: CDR1 GTSNPN, CDR2 SVGIG (reference sequence). V dropped 5 bases and J dropped 0 bases, with 12 bases sitting between them. The CDR3 spans 14 residues. CDR3: CAWVKGLSTDTQYF. The CDR3 DNA sequence: TGTGCCTGGGTTAAGGGCCTAAGCACAGATACGCAGTATTTT.

The chain employs TRBV6-5 and TRBJ2-7; 7 bases align to TRBD2. This CDR3 is 13 amino acids long. CDR1 is MNHEY and CDR2 is SVGAGI in the germline V gene. V lost 6 bases to trimming and J lost 4 bases; unmatched junction nucleotides: 6. The CDR3, as DNA: TGTGCCAGCAGCCTTCTAGCGGCGTACGAGCAGTACTTC. Its translation: CASSLLAAYEQYF.

This clone was seen a few times. V usage is TRBV6-5 and J usage is TRBJ2-7; D tentatively fits TRBD1 or TRBD2 (7 bases each). CDR1 MNHEY and CDR2 SVGAGI come from the germline V gene. The CDR3 is 15 residues long. V was pared by 5 bases and J by 2 bases, with 16 bases between. The CDR3 bases are TGTGCCAGCAGTCTAACCCAGGGGGGGACCTACGAGCAGTACTTC. This sequence encodes CASSLTQGGTYEQYF.

The genes are TRBV14 and TRBJ1-1; the D is unclear. The length of the CDR3 is 14 residues. Germline V CDR1 and CDR2: SGHDN, FVKESK. Between the trimmed V and J ends, which lost 1 base and 2 bases, there was a span of 8 bases. The CDR3 sequence is CASSQAGGNTEAFF. The CDR3 nucleotides are TGTGCCAGCAGCCAAGCGGGAGGTAACACTGAAGCTTTCTTT.

This chain links TRBV18 with TRBJ2-3, with 8 bases aligning to TRBD1. The CDR3 has 13 amino acids. Germline loops: CDR1 KGHSH, CDR2 LQKENI. The junction had 1 base not matched to a gene; V was cut back by 3 bases and J by 5 bases. CDR3 bases: TGTGCCAGCTCACCTGGACAGGGAGATACGCAGTATTTT. Translation gives CASSPGQGDTQYF.

This clone occurred once. The gene calls are TRBV6-6 and TRBJ1-2; the D gene is possibly TRBD1 (5 bases). V lost 4 bases to trimming and J lost 4 bases, with 16 bases between them. From germline, CDR1 is MNHNY and CDR2 SVGAGI (reference sequence). This CDR3 has 15 amino acids. CDR3 amino acids: CASSSSGGGAYGYTF. DNA of the CDR3: TGTGCCAGCAGTTCCTCCGGGGGAGGGGCCTATGGCTACACCTTC.

The chain couples TRBV11-3 to TRBJ2-2; D may be TRBD2 (5 bases). CDR3 length: 16 residues. Germline loops: CDR1 SGHNT, CDR2 YENEEA. Trimming pared 3 bases from V and 1 base from J, leaving 12 bases between. Here the CDR3 reads CASSFRAGGNTGELFF. The CDR3 DNA sequence: TGTGCCAGCAGCTTCCGGGCCGGAGGGAACACCGGGGAGCTGTTTTTT.

This sequence joins TRBV7-2 and TRBJ2-2, with D possibly being TRBD1 or TRBD2 (6 bases each). In germline, CDR1 is SGHTA, CDR2 FQGNSA. The length of the CDR3 is 14 residues. The V end was cut by 3 bases, the J end by 4 bases, with 9 bases between. For the CDR3, the DNA is TGTGCCAGCAGCTTTGGGGGGCGCACCGGGGAGCTGTTTTTT. This encodes CASSFGGRTGELFF.

The genes are TRBV5-6 and TRBJ2-1; D possibly matches TRBD1 or TRBD2 (7 bases each). The CDR3 runs to 16 residues. Germline CDR1 and CDR2: SGHDT and YYEEEE. V was pared by 4 bases and J by 7 bases, with 21 bases between. The CDR3 loop is CASSPRGRQGGNEQFF. DNA of the CDR3: TGTGCCAGCAGCCCCCGGGGTCGACAGGGAGGGAATGAGCAGTTCTTC. The variable domain in full, completed from reference TRBV5-6 and TRBJ2-1, reads DAGVTQSPTHLIKTRGQQVTLRCSPKSGHDTVSWYQQALGQGPQFIFQYYEEEERQRGNFPDRFSGHQFPNYSSELNVNALLLGDSALYLCASSPRGRQGGNEQFFGPGTRLTVL.

The rearrangement uses TRBV2 and TRBJ2-2; D is uncertain. Between the trimmed V and J ends, which lost 9 bases and 6 bases, there was a span of 14 bases. This CDR3 has 13 amino acids. CDR1 and CDR2 (germline): SNHLY, FYNNEI. The CDR3 DNA follows: TGTGCCAGTCAAATAGCCCCTGCCGGGGAGCTGTTTTTT. Translated, it gives CASQIAPAGELFF.

For this clone: The same CDR3 is also encoded by other DNA sequences in this sample. The chain combines TRBV7-2 with TRBJ1-1; D perhaps matches TRBD1 (6 bases). In germline, CDR1 is SGHTA, CDR2 FQGNSA. The CDR3 is made up of 13 amino acids. Trimming stripped 6 bases from V and 1 base from J, with 9 bases between. Here the CDR3 DNA reads TGTGCCAGCAGTAGACAGGAGAACACTGAAGCTTTCTTT. As protein: CASSRQENTEAFF.